Listed below are T cell receptor beta chains from one sample, sequenced in a study of shared T cell receptors in the human thymus. Measured with immunoSEQ multiplex PCR; TCRdb has only the in-frame clones, and not every one. The sample lists roughly 700,000 clones, around nine tenths occurring once. The same sample was also studied in work on human thymus T cells.

Sequenced: thymocytes. The receptors were gathered from a boy under two years old with a congenital heart defect. CDR3s include the opening cysteine and the closing phenylalanine or tryptophan. The order of the fields is clone size, V gene, J gene, D gene, CDR3 protein, CDR3 DNA. D genes are given only for firm matches. Not every row has a clone size; where given, it reads once, few, many or a size class.

clone_size: NA
v_call: TRBV27
j_call: TRBJ1-5
d_call: NA
cdr3_aa: CASSLRQGSNQPQHF
cdr3_nt: TGTGCCAGCAGTTTAAGGCAGGGTAGCAATCAGCCCCAGCATTTT

clone_size: NA
v_call: TRBV6-1
j_call: TRBJ2-3
d_call: TRBD2
cdr3_aa: CASLSGRSTDTQYF
cdr3_nt: TGTGCCAGCCTTAGCGGGAGGAGCACAGATACGCAGTATTTT

clone_size: NA
v_call: TRBV15
j_call: TRBJ2-1
d_call: NA
cdr3_aa: CATALESYNEQFF
cdr3_nt: TGTGCCACCGCCTTAGAGAGCTACAATGAGCAGTTCTTC

clone_size: once
v_call: TRBV2
j_call: TRBJ2-7
d_call: TRBD2
cdr3_aa: CASRTSGDYEQYF
cdr3_nt: TGTGCCAGCAGGACTAGCGGAGACTACGAGCAGTACTTC

clone_size: NA
v_call: TRBV7-2
j_call: TRBJ2-1
d_call: NA
cdr3_aa: CASSLAGPSSYNEQFF
cdr3_nt: TGTGCCAGCAGCTTGGCAGGGCCTAGCTCCTACAATGAGCAGTTCTTC

clone_size: NA
v_call: TRBV7-8
j_call: TRBJ2-6
d_call: NA
cdr3_aa: CAVQGSGANVLTF
cdr3_nt: TGTGCCGTACAGGGTTCGGGGGCCAACGTCCTGACTTTC

clone_size: once
v_call: TRBV4-2
j_call: TRBJ2-2
d_call: NA
cdr3_aa: CASRHSWGPSGELFF
cdr3_nt: TGTGCCAGCAGGCACTCCTGGGGGCCCTCCGGGGAGCTGTTTTTT

clone_size: NA
v_call: TRBV12-5
j_call: TRBJ2-7
d_call: NA
cdr3_aa: CASGSTRLREQYF
cdr3_nt: TGTGCTAGTGGTTCCACTAGACTGCGTGAGCAGTACTTC

clone_size: NA
v_call: TRBV7-2
j_call: TRBJ2-1
d_call: NA
cdr3_aa: CASSIGGAVRDEQFF
cdr3_nt: TGTGCCAGCAGCATCGGGGGAGCGGTTCGGGATGAGCAGTTCTTC

clone_size: NA
v_call: TRBV14
j_call: TRBJ2-1
d_call: NA
cdr3_aa: CASSQGLRGEQFF
cdr3_nt: TGTGCCAGCAGCCAAGGTCTGCGCGGTGAGCAGTTCTTC

clone_size: NA
v_call: TRBV19
j_call: TRBJ2-7
d_call: TRBD1
cdr3_aa: CASSSNIDRVTYEQYF
cdr3_nt: TGTGCCAGTAGTTCCAATATCGACAGGGTCACGTACGAGCAGTACTTC

clone_size: NA
v_call: TRBV27
j_call: TRBJ2-6
d_call: NA
cdr3_aa: CASTLRYSGANVLTF
cdr3_nt: TGTGCCAGCACCTTGAGATACTCTGGGGCCAACGTCCTGACTTTC

clone_size: NA
v_call: TRBV28
j_call: TRBJ2-7
d_call: NA
cdr3_aa: CATRAAGPYEQYF
cdr3_nt: TGTGCCACCCGAGCGGCGGGTCCCTACGAGCAGTACTTC

clone_size: NA
v_call: TRBV28
j_call: TRBJ1-2
d_call: TRBD1
cdr3_aa: CATGGGDYGYTF
cdr3_nt: TGTGCCACCGGAGGGGGCGACTATGGCTACACCTTC

clone_size: NA
v_call: TRBV6-4
j_call: TRBJ1-2
d_call: TRBD1
cdr3_aa: CASSDSGTGIFRYTF
cdr3_nt: TGTGCCAGCAGTGACTCAGGGACAGGGATCTTTCGCTACACCTTC

clone_size: once
v_call: TRBV19
j_call: TRBJ1-5
d_call: TRBD1
cdr3_aa: CASSWGRGQGAYQPQHF
cdr3_nt: TGTGCCAGTAGTTGGGGTAGGGGACAGGGGGCCTATCAGCCCCAGCATTTT

clone_size: once
v_call: TRBV27
j_call: TRBJ1-2
d_call: TRBD1
cdr3_aa: CASRETGTGGGKGYGYTF
cdr3_nt: TGTGCCAGCAGAGAAACCGGGACAGGGGGCGGTAAGGGTTATGGCTACACCTTC

clone_size: NA
v_call: TRBV27
j_call: TRBJ2-3
d_call: TRBD2
cdr3_aa: CASSLGLAVDTDTQYF
cdr3_nt: TGTGCCAGCAGTTTGGGACTAGCGGTCGACACAGATACGCAGTATTTT

clone_size: NA
v_call: TRBV9
j_call: TRBJ2-1
d_call: NA
cdr3_aa: CASTPDAMRAVYNEQFF
cdr3_nt: TGTGCCAGCACCCCGGACGCAATGCGGGCAGTATACAATGAGCAGTTCTTC

clone_size: once
v_call: TRBV6-4
j_call: TRBJ2-3
d_call: NA
cdr3_aa: CASSEFFTESTQYF
cdr3_nt: TGTGCCAGCAGTGAATTCTTCACCGAGAGTACGCAGTATTTT

clone_size: NA
v_call: TRBV5-6
j_call: TRBJ2-3
d_call: TRBD1
cdr3_aa: CASSFGPTGGRTQYF
cdr3_nt: TGTGCCAGCAGCTTCGGGCCTACAGGGGGACGGACGCAGTATTTT

clone_size: once
v_call: TRBV5-1
j_call: TRBJ2-7
d_call: NA
cdr3_aa: CASSSDGAGIYEQYF
cdr3_nt: TGCGCCAGCAGCTCCGATGGGGCGGGAATCTACGAGCAGTACTTC

clone_size: NA
v_call: TRBV25-1
j_call: TRBJ2-5
d_call: NA
cdr3_aa: CASRVKEGSETQYF
cdr3_nt: TGTGCCAGCAGGGTCAAAGAGGGATCAGAGACCCAGTACTTC

clone_size: NA
v_call: TRBV27
j_call: TRBJ2-2
d_call: TRBD2
cdr3_aa: CASSPHGGSGSGELFF
cdr3_nt: TGTGCCAGCAGTCCCCACGGCGGGAGTGGATCCGGGGAGCTGTTTTTT

clone_size: few
v_call: TRBV10-1
j_call: TRBJ2-7
d_call: NA
cdr3_aa: CASSPTRTGNYEQYF
cdr3_nt: TGCGCCAGCAGTCCTACCAGGACGGGAAACTACGAGCAGTACTTC

clone_size: NA
v_call: TRBV6-5
j_call: TRBJ2-1
d_call: NA
cdr3_aa: CATRTANNEQFF
cdr3_nt: TGTGCCACTCGGACAGCCAACAATGAGCAGTTCTTC

clone_size: NA
v_call: TRBV29-1
j_call: TRBJ2-3
d_call: NA
cdr3_aa: CSVEAGKDTQYF
cdr3_nt: TGCAGCGTTGAGGCCGGGAAAGATACGCAGTATTTT

clone_size: NA
v_call: TRBV27
j_call: TRBJ2-3
d_call: TRBD2
cdr3_aa: CASSLSLRLAGSGGTQYF
cdr3_nt: TGTGCCAGCAGTTTATCGTTGAGACTAGCGGGGAGTGGAGGGACGCAGTATTTT

clone_size: NA
v_call: TRBV15
j_call: TRBJ2-1
d_call: TRBD2
cdr3_aa: CATSRATSGSSYNEQFF
cdr3_nt: TGTGCCACCAGCAGAGCGACTAGCGGGAGTTCCTACAATGAGCAGTTCTTC

clone_size: NA
v_call: TRBV4-2
j_call: TRBJ2-1
d_call: NA
cdr3_aa: CASSHPGGVLGYNEQFF
cdr3_nt: TGTGCCAGCAGCCACCCCGGCGGTGTGTTGGGCTACAATGAGCAGTTCTTC

clone_size: NA
v_call: TRBV7-9
j_call: TRBJ2-2
d_call: NA
cdr3_aa: CASSPSNTGELFF
cdr3_nt: TGTGCCAGCAGCCCTTCCAACACCGGGGAGCTGTTTTTT

clone_size: NA
v_call: TRBV28
j_call: TRBJ2-4
d_call: NA
cdr3_aa: CASSPTTELAKNIQYF
cdr3_nt: TGTGCCAGCAGCCCCACGACTGAACTAGCCAAAAACATTCAGTACTTC

clone_size: NA
v_call: TRBV30
j_call: TRBJ2-7
d_call: TRBD2
cdr3_aa: CAWSANLGRQWREISYEQYF
cdr3_nt: TGTGCCTGGAGTGCGAACTTGGGCCGTCAGTGGCGGGAGATCTCTTACGAGCAGTACTTC

clone_size: NA
v_call: TRBV29-1
j_call: TRBJ2-5
d_call: TRBD2
cdr3_aa: CSARGAARLAGGITRDQETQYF
cdr3_nt: TGCAGCGCTCGTGGAGCGGCCAGACTAGCGGGAGGTATTACTCGAGACCAAGAGACCCAGTACTTC

clone_size: NA
v_call: TRBV27
j_call: TRBJ1-4
d_call: NA
cdr3_aa: CASSFRRATNEKLFF
cdr3_nt: TGTGCCAGCAGTTTCAGACGGGCAACTAATGAAAAACTGTTTTTT

clone_size: NA
v_call: TRBV29-1
j_call: TRBJ2-5
d_call: NA
cdr3_aa: CSVEDDIQETQYF
cdr3_nt: TGCAGCGTTGAAGACGACATTCAAGAGACCCAGTACTTC

clone_size: NA
v_call: TRBV7-6
j_call: TRBJ2-1
d_call: TRBD2
cdr3_aa: CASSLGGLVDEQFF
cdr3_nt: TGTGCCAGCAGCTTAGGGGGACTAGTCGATGAGCAGTTCTTC

clone_size: NA
v_call: TRBV11-2
j_call: TRBJ2-7
d_call: TRBD2
cdr3_aa: CASSLGRGYLAGKSYEQYF
cdr3_nt: TGTGCCAGCAGCTTAGGCAGGGGATATCTAGCGGGGAAATCCTACGAGCAGTACTTC

clone_size: NA
v_call: TRBV11-2
j_call: TRBJ2-7
d_call: TRBD2
cdr3_aa: CASSFLGLAGGPSEQYF
cdr3_nt: TGTGCCAGCAGCTTCTTAGGACTAGCGGGAGGGCCGTCCGAGCAGTACTTC

clone_size: NA
v_call: TRBV6-1
j_call: TRBJ2-3
d_call: TRBD2
cdr3_aa: CASSGAGGGGGDTDTQYF
cdr3_nt: TGTGCCAGCAGTGGAGCGGGAGGGGGAGGAGGAGACACAGATACGCAGTATTTT

clone_size: once
v_call: TRBV2
j_call: TRBJ1-3
d_call: NA
cdr3_aa: CASSEPGGNTIYF
cdr3_nt: TGTGCCAGCAGTGAACCCGGGGGAAACACCATATATTTT

clone_size: NA
v_call: TRBV29-1
j_call: TRBJ2-3
d_call: TRBD2
cdr3_aa: CSVGRLAGLVDTQYF
cdr3_nt: TGCAGCGTTGGGAGACTAGCGGGATTGGTAGATACGCAGTATTTT

clone_size: NA
v_call: TRBV10-3
j_call: TRBJ2-7
d_call: TRBD1
cdr3_aa: CAISGAPGTESYEQYF
cdr3_nt: TGTGCCATCAGTGGGGCCCCCGGGACAGAATCCTACGAGCAGTACTTC

clone_size: NA
v_call: TRBV11-2
j_call: TRBJ2-3
d_call: NA
cdr3_aa: CASSDPPLARTDTQYF
cdr3_nt: TGTGCCAGCAGCGATCCTCCTCTAGCGCGAACAGATACGCAGTATTTT

clone_size: once
v_call: TRBV4-1
j_call: TRBJ1-5
d_call: TRBD1
cdr3_aa: CASSPQGGLNQPQHF
cdr3_nt: TGCGCCAGCAGCCCACAGGGGGGCCTTAATCAGCCCCAGCATTTT

clone_size: NA
v_call: TRBV7-2
j_call: TRBJ1-4
d_call: NA
cdr3_aa: CASSLRTRNEKLFF
cdr3_nt: TGTGCCAGCAGCTTACGGACAAGAAATGAAAAACTGTTTTTT

clone_size: NA
v_call: TRBV28
j_call: TRBJ1-1
d_call: NA
cdr3_aa: CASGFSPPGYKTTEAFF
cdr3_nt: TGTGCCAGCGGATTCTCCCCGCCGGGGTACAAAACCACTGAAGCTTTCTTT

clone_size: NA
v_call: TRBV29-1
j_call: TRBJ2-7
d_call: NA
cdr3_aa: CSVAGTVRPYEQYF
cdr3_nt: TGCAGCGTGGCGGGGACGGTACGGCCCTACGAGCAGTACTTC

clone_size: NA
v_call: TRBV5-6
j_call: TRBJ2-7
d_call: TRBD1
cdr3_aa: CASSLGQGVSYEQYF
cdr3_nt: TGTGCCAGCAGTTTGGGACAGGGGGTCTCCTACGAGCAGTACTTC

clone_size: NA
v_call: TRBV11-2
j_call: TRBJ2-3
d_call: TRBD2
cdr3_aa: CASSLRGLAGGPGTDTQYF
cdr3_nt: TGTGCCAGCAGCTTAAGAGGACTAGCGGGAGGGCCAGGCACAGATACGCAGTATTTT